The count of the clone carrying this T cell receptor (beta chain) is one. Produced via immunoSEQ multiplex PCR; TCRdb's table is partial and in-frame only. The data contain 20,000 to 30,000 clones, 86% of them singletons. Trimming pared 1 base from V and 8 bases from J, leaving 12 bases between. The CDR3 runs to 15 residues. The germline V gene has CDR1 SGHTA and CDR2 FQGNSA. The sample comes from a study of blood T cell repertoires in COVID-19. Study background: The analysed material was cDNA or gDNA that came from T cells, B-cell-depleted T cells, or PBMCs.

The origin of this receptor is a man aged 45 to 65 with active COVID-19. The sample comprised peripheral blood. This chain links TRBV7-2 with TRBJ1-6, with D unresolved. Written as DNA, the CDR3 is TGTGCCAGCAGCTTAGTTCCCGAACTCTATTCACCCCTCCACTTT. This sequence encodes CASSLVPELYSPLHF.